These 32 T cell receptor beta chains came from one sample sequenced in a study of blood T cells in healthy people across ages. A sample-barcoded 5' primer and a J-beta primer mix were used in a second PCR of roughly 7 to 12 cycles. TCRdb used MiXCR to reprocess the 5' RACE reads, holding one entry per CDR3 protein. This sample has roughly 640,000 distinct CDR3 sequences, with about 30% found just once. The sequencing input was blood. These receptors were obtained from a woman aged 80 or over in good health.

This clonotype was recorded a few times. A much larger clone differs from this one at a single base, so this may be a read error. The V call is TRBV7-2, the J call TRBJ2-5; unclear D gene. Germline CDR1 SGHTA, CDR2 FQGNSA. The CDR3 has 15 residues. Trimming shortened V by 4 bases and J by 11 bases, and 23 bases separated the two germline ends. CDR3 region: CASSSLYRPYNEQYF. DNA for the CDR3: TGTGCCAGCAGCTCTTTATACCGGCCATACAATGAGCAGTACTTC.

V is TRBV12-3 or TRBV12-4 and J is TRBJ1-3; TRBD1 agrees at 7 bases. This CDR3 region has 13 residues. The ends lost 5 bases at V and 8 bases at J; junction bases unmatched: 6. For the CDR3, the DNA is TGTGCCAGCAGTCGGACAGGAATTTACACCATATATTTT. This sequence encodes CASSRTGIYTIYF.

This clonotype was counted between two and nine times. This chain connects TRBV19 to TRBJ2-3, with 7 bases that match TRBD1. CDR1 is LNHDA, CDR2 SQIVND, per germline (reference sequence). Germline trimming cut 7 bases from V and 2 bases from J; bases unmatched to any gene: 9. CDR3 length: 15 amino acids. The CDR3 is CASNYRGWNTDTQYF. CDR3 nucleotides: TGTGCCAGTAATTACAGGGGTTGGAACACAGATACGCAGTATTTT.

The V and J genes are TRBV4-1 and TRBJ2-1; 9 bases agree with TRBD1. Germline values: CDR1 MGHRA, CDR2 YSYEKL. This CDR3 has 15 residues. Trimming took 4 bases from V and 7 from J; bases not matched to a gene: 8. The CDR3 DNA reads TGCGCCAGCAGCCTGGAGGGACAGGGTAGGAATGAGCAGTTCTTC. It is translated as CASSLEGQGRNEQFF.

This clonotype occurred many times. The chain joins TRBV29-1 to TRBJ1-4; TRBD1 matches 7 bases. Germline CDR1 and CDR2: SQVTM and ANQGSEA. There are 13 residues in the CDR3. V lost 7 bases to trimming and J lost 3 bases; unmatched junction nucleotides: 5. CDR3: CSGTGVSNEKLFF. CDR3 coding DNA: TGCAGCGGTACAGGGGTCTCTAATGAAAAACTGTTTTTT.

This clonotype was picked up many times. V is TRBV20-1 and J is TRBJ2-7; 9 nucleotides match TRBD1. V lost 6 bases, J lost 3 bases, and 9 bases stayed unmatched. Looked up from germline, CDR1 is DFQATT and CDR2 is SNEGSKA (reference sequence). The CDR3 has 14 residues. The CDR3 sequence: CSAPTLGQGYEQYF. DNA for the CDR3: TGCAGTGCCCCCACCCTGGGACAGGGCTACGAGCAGTACTTC.

This clonotype was picked up many times. This chain joins TRBV12-3 or TRBV12-4 and TRBJ2-7; D possibly uses TRBD1 or TRBD2 (5 bases each). Trimming left V 3 bases short and J 6 bases short, with 9 bases between. This CDR3 has 12 residues. The CDR3 loop is CASSFVGTEQYF. The DNA for the CDR3 is TGTGCCAGCAGTTTTGTTGGGACCGAGCAGTACTTC.

Ten or more counts support this clonotype. The chain recombines TRBV6-6 with TRBJ1-1; TRBD1 aligns across 8 bases. CDR3 length: 15 residues. J was trimmed by 4 bases and V by 2 bases; bases with no gene match: 6. Germline loops: CDR1 MNHNY, CDR2 SVGAGI (reference sequence). CDR3 sequence reads: CASSYDRGGFTEAFF. CDR3 nucleotides: TGTGCCAGCAGTTACGACAGGGGCGGATTCACTGAAGCTTTCTTT.

Points on this clonotype: An end of the junction does not agree with germline; a read error may underlie this. The rearrangement uses TRBV7-9 and TRBJ2-1, with D tentatively TRBD2 (7 bases). The germline V gene encodes CDR1 SEHNR and CDR2 FQNEAQ (reference sequence). The CDR3 runs 15 residues. This CDR3 reads CASSLVGGGLDEKFF. CDR3 sequence (DNA): TGTGCCAGCAGCCTGGTAGGGGGGGGGCTGGATGAGAAGTTCTTC.

This clonotype was seen a handful of times. This chain links TRBV27 with TRBJ1-2; a possible D gene is TRBD1 (5 bases). V was cut by 3 bases and J by 10 bases, with 18 bases left in between. Germline values: CDR1 MNHEY, CDR2 SMNVEV (reference sequence). The CDR3 has 14 residues. In DNA, the CDR3 is TGTGCCAGCAGTTTGGGGGGGTATTGGGCTTCCTACACCTTC. Protein: CASSLGGYWASYTF.

V is TRBV11-2 and J is TRBJ1-1; unclear D gene. Germline CDR1 reads SGHAT; CDR2 reads FQNNGV. This CDR3 region has 17 residues. The V and J ends lost 0 bases and 3 bases respectively, with 17 bases between them. CDR3 in DNA: TGTGCCAGCAGCTTAGATCAGTTGGGGATGAGATACACTGAAGCTTTCTTT. Translated, it gives CASSLDQLGMRYTEAFF.

The chain carries TRBV9 and TRBJ1-1, with D possibly TRBD1 on 6 matching bases. In germline, CDR1 is SGDLS, CDR2 YYNGEE. V lost 1 base and J 3 bases, leaving 13 bases between the germline ends. CDR3 size: 15 residues. This CDR3 is CASSVITGIDTEAFF. The CDR3 DNA sequence: TGTGCCAGCAGCGTAATTACAGGGATCGACACTGAAGCTTTCTTT.

With regard to this clonotype: One end of the junction fails to match germline, which may point to a read error. This sequence joins TRBV18 and TRBJ2-5; maybe TRBD1 (7 bases). The CDR3 runs 17 residues. The V gene's germline CDR1 is KGHSH and CDR2 LQKENI. The CDR3 loop reads CVSSPPEGAVIQETQYF. As DNA, the CDR3 is TGTGTCAGCTCACCACCGGAGGGGGCGGTGATCCAAGAGACCCAGTACTTC. The whole variable domain, filled in from reference TRBV18 and TRBJ2-5, reads NAGVMQNPRHLVRRRGQEARLRCSPMKGHSHVYWYRQLPEEGLKFMVYLQKENIIDESGMPKERFSAEFPKEGPSILRIQQVVRGDSAAYFCVSSPPEGAVIQETQYFGPGTRLLVL.

This clonotype showed up many times. The gene calls are TRBV6-6 and TRBJ1-2, with TRBD1 as a possible D gene (5 bases). Germline CDR1 and CDR2: MNHNY and SVGAGI (reference sequence). V lost 6 bases and J 2 bases, leaving 19 bases between the germline ends. The CDR3 runs to 16 residues. CDR3 sequence reads: CASRAGTPGGNYGYTF. The CDR3 bases are TGTGCCAGCAGAGCTGGGACCCCCGGAGGGAACTATGGCTACACCTTC.

On this clonotype itself: It may be a read error: a sequence one base away is much more abundant. The V gene is TRBV5-4, the J gene TRBJ2-7; 8 nucleotides align to TRBD1. Unmatched junction bases numbered 9, after V lost 9 bases and J lost 1 base. CDR1 SGHNT and CDR2 YYREEE come from the germline V gene (reference sequence). This CDR3 region has 14 residues. CDR3 protein: CANRPTGESYEQYF. CDR3 in DNA: TGTGCCAACAGACCGACAGGGGAATCCTACGAGCAGTACTTC.

V and J are TRBV5-6 and TRBJ1-5; D ambiguous. The V gene's germline CDR1 is SGHDT and CDR2 YYEEEE. The length of the CDR3 is 17 residues. The ends were cut back, 4 bases at V and 0 bases at J, with 17 bases in the middle. The CDR3 DNA follows: TGTGCCAGCAGCGTTTCCGGACGTCCAGGTAGCAATCAGCCCCAGCATTTT. Amino acids: CASSVSGRPGSNQPQHF.

This clonotype was counted ten times or more. The V and J genes are TRBV10-3 and TRBJ1-2, with 8 bases lining up with TRBD1. V lost 4 bases and J lost 6; bases outside the gene matches: 4. Germline assignment: CDR1 ENHRY and CDR2 SYGVKD. The CDR3 length is 13 residues. CDR3 loop: CAISGDRIHGYTF. The CDR3 nucleotides are TGTGCCATCAGTGGGGACAGGATCCATGGCTACACCTTC.

Remarks on this clonotype: A much larger clone lies a single base off, so this may be a read error. This chain connects TRBV7-3 to TRBJ2-1, with D uncertain. Trimming shortened V by 0 bases and J by 10 bases, and 10 bases separated the two germline ends. CDR3 length: 13 amino acids. CDR1 is SGHTA and CDR2 is FQGTGA in the germline V gene. The DNA of the CDR3 is TGTGCCAGCAGCTTAACGGGTCGTAGCGAGCAGTTCTTC. This gives the protein CASSLTGRSEQFF.

This clonotype was found many times. V gene TRBV7-2 combines with J gene TRBJ2-7, with 10 bases that match TRBD2. Germline V CDR1 and CDR2: SGHTA, FQGNSA. The CDR3 is 15 amino acids. The V and J ends lost 4 bases and 7 bases, in that order; junction bases with no gene match: 10. Here the CDR3 reads CASSSTLAGVNEQYF. For the CDR3, the DNA is TGTGCCAGCAGCTCCACTCTAGCGGGGGTAAATGAGCAGTACTTC.

This clonotype showed up many times. The chain recombines TRBV28 with TRBJ2-1; 10 bases map to TRBD1. Per the germline V gene, CDR1 is MDHEN and CDR2 is SYDVKM. The CDR3 loop spans 15 amino acids. Unmatched junction bases numbered 8, after V lost 4 bases and J lost 8 bases. The CDR3 bases are TGTGCCAGCAGTTCCGCCGGGACAGGGGCCCATGAGCAGTTCTTC. Translation: CASSSAGTGAHEQFF. The full variable domain, rest sourced from reference TRBV28 and TRBJ2-1, is DVKVTQSSRYLVKRTGEKVFLECVQDMDHENMFWYRQDPGLGLRLIYFSYDVKMKEKGDIPEGYSVSREKKERFSLILESASTNQTSMYLCASSSAGTGAHEQFFGPGTRLTVL.

As for this clonotype: A much larger clone lies one base from this, so it may be a read error. The chain uses TRBV18 and TRBJ1-2, with TRBD1 identical over 9 bases. This CDR3 is 15 amino acids long. Germline loops: CDR1 KGHSH, CDR2 LQKENI. CDR3 DNA sequence: TGTACCAGCTCATCGACCGTTACAGGGGGCAGTGGCTACACCTTC. It is translated as CTSSSTVTGGSGYTF.

The J gene is TRBJ1-2, the V gene TRBV6-6, with unresolved D. Germline CDR1 and CDR2: MNHNY and SVGAGI (reference sequence). The CDR3 is 16 amino acids. Trimming removed 0 bases from V and 8 bases from J, with 19 bases in between. The CDR3 sequence: CASSYSSKGGAVGYTF. In DNA form, the CDR3 reads TGTGCCAGCAGTTACTCGTCGAAAGGCGGCGCAGTAGGCTACACCTTC.

A note on this clonotype: This could be a read error, since a much larger clone is one nucleotide away. The rearrangement uses TRBV15 and TRBJ2-6; maybe TRBD1 (6 bases). The CDR3 contains 17 residues. Germline V lookup: CDR1 LNHNV, CDR2 YYDKDF (reference sequence). CDR3 nucleotide sequence: TGTGCCACCAGCAGAGATCGGACAGCTGGAAGGGCCAACGTCCGGACTTTC. It specifies CATSRDRTAGRANVRTF.

In its sample, this clonotype was seen many times. V gene TRBV28 combines with J gene TRBJ2-3; 7 bases align to TRBD1. CDR1 and CDR2 (germline): MDHEN, SYDVKM. The CDR3 covers 16 residues. Trimming removed 7 bases from V and 3 bases from J; junction bases left unmatched: 13. The CDR3 nucleotides are TGTGCCAGCATCCGGGGTCAGGGGGTGTCGACAGATACGCAGTATTTT. Its protein is CASIRGQGVSTDTQYF. The full variable domain, with the rest looked up from reference TRBV28 and TRBJ2-3, is DVKVTQSSRYLVKRTGEKVFLECVQDMDHENMFWYRQDPGLGLRLIYFSYDVKMKEKGDIPEGYSVSREKKERFSLILESASTNQTSMYLCASIRGQGVSTDTQYFGPGTRLTVL.

This clonotype was counted many times. J is TRBJ2-3 and V is TRBV29-1; 9 bases line up with TRBD2. Losses at the gene ends were 5 bases for V and 0 bases for J; bases not matched to a gene: 12. The CDR3 is made up of 17 amino acids. The germline V gene has CDR1 SQVTM and CDR2 ANQGSEA. The CDR3 protein is CSVCLAGNPYSTDTQYF. Written as DNA, the CDR3 is TGCAGCGTTTGTCTAGCGGGGAATCCCTACAGCACAGATACGCAGTATTTT.

This chain connects TRBV5-1 to TRBJ2-2; D tentatively reads TRBD1 or TRBD2 (5 bases each). CDR1 and CDR2 from the germline V gene are SGHRS and YFSETQ. Trimming stripped 4 bases from V and 0 bases from J, with 13 bases between. This CDR3 contains 16 residues. CDR3 nucleotides: TGCGCCAGCAGCCCAAGGGACGCGGCGAACACCGGGGAGCTGTTTTTT. Translating it yields CASSPRDAANTGELFF.

This clonotype appeared many times. The V gene is TRBV5-1, the J gene TRBJ2-5; D is perhaps TRBD2 (6 bases). This CDR3 has 13 amino acids. V shed 5 bases and J shed 2 bases, with 10 bases lying between them. From germline, CDR1 is SGHRS and CDR2 YFSETQ. The CDR3 DNA reads as TGCGCCAGCAGTTACGGGACTCAAGAGACCCAGTACTTC. The encoded protein is CASSYGTQETQYF.

There are many counts of this clonotype. This chain joins TRBV10-3 and TRBJ2-5, with 7 bases lining up with TRBD2. The germline V gene has CDR1 ENHRY and CDR2 SYGVKD. The J segment lost 4 bases and the V segment lost 7 bases, leaving 6 bases of the junction unmatched. The CDR3 runs 13 residues. The CDR3 protein is CAIKVSGAETQYF. The CDR3 DNA is TGTGCCATCAAAGTAAGCGGGGCAGAGACCCAGTACTTC.

This clonotype was seen repeatedly, ten times or more. The chain combines TRBV5-1 with TRBJ2-1, with 8 bases identical to TRBD2. The CDR3 spans 15 residues. Germline trimming cut 4 bases from V and 6 bases from J; bases unmatched to any gene: 9. CDR1 and CDR2 from the germline V gene are SGHRS and YFSETQ. The CDR3 DNA reads as TGCGCCAGCAGCCCCCGGGGGGGGGCGTTCAATGAGCAGTTCTTC. Translated, it gives CASSPRGGAFNEQFF. Using reference TRBV5-1 and TRBJ2-1 for the parts outside the CDR3, the full variable domain is KAGVTQTPRYLIKTRGQQVTLSCSPISGHRSVSWYQQTPGQGLQFLFEYFSETQRNKGNFPGRFSGRQFSNSRSEMNVSTLELGDSALYLCASSPRGGAFNEQFFGPGTRLTVL.

The V and J genes are TRBV18 and TRBJ1-1; a possible D gene is TRBD1 (5 bases). The CDR3 sequence is 13 residues long. Trimming removed 5 bases at V and 7 bases at J, with 14 bases between. CDR1 is KGHSH, CDR2 LQKENI, per germline. Here the CDR3 reads CASSSGTAREAFF. The DNA of the CDR3 is TGTGCCAGCTCATCAGGGACGGCCCGTGAAGCTTTCTTT.

Concerning this clonotype itself: A single base separates this from a much larger clone, so it may be a read error. The chain uses TRBV7-2 and TRBJ2-1, with 7 bases identical to TRBD2. This CDR3 has 16 residues. CDR1 SGHTA and CDR2 FQGNSA come from the germline V gene. V lost 1 base, J lost 4 bases, and 7 bases stayed unmatched. The CDR3 region is CASSLGGAGRYNEQFF. CDR3 nucleotide sequence: TGTGCCAGCAGCTTAGGGGGAGCGGGGCGTTACAATGAGCAGTTCTTC.

This clonotype appeared a single time. The V and J genes are TRBV7-2 and TRBJ2-1; 8 bases match TRBD2. The trim removed 5 bases at V and 0 bases at J, leaving 9 bases unmatched. Germline CDR1 is SGHTA and CDR2 is FQGNSA. The CDR3 covers 17 residues. Here the CDR3 DNA reads TGTGCCAGCAGCCCCCCTGAGCGGGGGAGCTCCTACAATGAGCAGTTCTTC. Translating gives CASSPPERGSSYNEQFF.